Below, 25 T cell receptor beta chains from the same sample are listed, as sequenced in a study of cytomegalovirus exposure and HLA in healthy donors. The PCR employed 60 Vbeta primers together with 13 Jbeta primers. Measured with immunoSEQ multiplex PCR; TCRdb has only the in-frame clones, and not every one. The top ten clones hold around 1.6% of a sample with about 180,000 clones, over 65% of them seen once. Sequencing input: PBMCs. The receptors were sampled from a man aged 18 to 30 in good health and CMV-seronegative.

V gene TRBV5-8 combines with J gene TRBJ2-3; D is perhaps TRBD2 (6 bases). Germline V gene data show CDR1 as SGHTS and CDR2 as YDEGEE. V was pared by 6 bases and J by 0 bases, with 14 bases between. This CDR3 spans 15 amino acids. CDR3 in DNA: TGTGCCAGCACCCGCGGCGGGACTAGCACAGATACGCAGTATTTT. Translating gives CASTRGGTSTDTQYF.

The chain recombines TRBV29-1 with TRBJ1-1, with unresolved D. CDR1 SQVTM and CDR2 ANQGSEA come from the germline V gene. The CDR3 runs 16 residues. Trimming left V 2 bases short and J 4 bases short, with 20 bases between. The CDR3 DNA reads TGCAGCGTTGAATTTTCAATCGAGGGTAGAGGCACTGAAGCTTTCTTT. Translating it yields CSVEFSIEGRGTEAFF.

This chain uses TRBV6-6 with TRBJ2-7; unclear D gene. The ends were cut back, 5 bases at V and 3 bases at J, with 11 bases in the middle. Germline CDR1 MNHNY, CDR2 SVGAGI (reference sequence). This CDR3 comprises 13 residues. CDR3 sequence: CASSTRLHYEQYF. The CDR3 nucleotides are TGTGCCAGCAGTACCCGACTCCACTACGAGCAGTACTTC.

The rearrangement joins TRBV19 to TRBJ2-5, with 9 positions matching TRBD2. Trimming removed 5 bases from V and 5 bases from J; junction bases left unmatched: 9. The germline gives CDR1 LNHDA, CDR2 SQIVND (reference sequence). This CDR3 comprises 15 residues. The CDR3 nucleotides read TGTGCCAGTAGTTCGGTCGCGGGAGGGGGGGAGACCCAGTACTTC. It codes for CASSSVAGGGETQYF.

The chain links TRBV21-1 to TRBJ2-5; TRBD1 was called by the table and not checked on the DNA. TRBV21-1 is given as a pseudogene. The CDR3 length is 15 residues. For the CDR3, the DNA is TGTGCCAGCAGCACCGGACAGGGCAGGAAAGAGACCCAGTACTTC. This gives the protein CASSTGQGRKETQYF.

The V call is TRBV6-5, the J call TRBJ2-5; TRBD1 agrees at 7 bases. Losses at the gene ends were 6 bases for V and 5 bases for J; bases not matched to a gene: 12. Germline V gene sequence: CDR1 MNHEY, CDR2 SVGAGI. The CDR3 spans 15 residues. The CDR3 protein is CASSLRQGPGETQYF. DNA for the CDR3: TGTGCCAGCAGCCTACGACAGGGCCCAGGGGAGACCCAGTACTTC.

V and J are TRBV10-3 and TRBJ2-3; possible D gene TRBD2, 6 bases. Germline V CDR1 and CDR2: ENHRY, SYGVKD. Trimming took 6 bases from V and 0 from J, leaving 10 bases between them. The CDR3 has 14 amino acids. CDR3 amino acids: CAISRLVSTDTQYF. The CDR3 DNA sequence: TGTGCCATCAGCCGACTAGTCAGCACAGATACGCAGTATTTT.

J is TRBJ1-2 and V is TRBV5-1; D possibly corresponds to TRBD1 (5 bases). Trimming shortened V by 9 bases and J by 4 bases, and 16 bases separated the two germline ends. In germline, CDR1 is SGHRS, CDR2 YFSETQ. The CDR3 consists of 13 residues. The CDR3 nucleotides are TGCGCCACTACATCTGGACACCCCTATGGCTACACCTTC. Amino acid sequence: CATTSGHPYGYTF.

CDR3 region: CASSPGQGNTEAFF. For the CDR3, the DNA is TGTGCCAGCAGCCCGGGACAGGGGAACACTGAAGCTTTCTTT. V usage is TRBV28 and J usage is TRBJ1-1, with 9 positions matching TRBD1. Germline trimming cut 6 bases from V and 1 base from J; bases unmatched to any gene: 3. The CDR3 is made up of 14 amino acids. Germline assignment: CDR1 MDHEN and CDR2 SYDVKM.

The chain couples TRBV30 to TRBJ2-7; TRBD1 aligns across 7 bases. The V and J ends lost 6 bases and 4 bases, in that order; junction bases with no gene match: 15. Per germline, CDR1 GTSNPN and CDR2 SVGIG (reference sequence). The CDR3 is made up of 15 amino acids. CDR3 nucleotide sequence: TGTGCCTGCTATGAACCGGGACAGATATTATACGAGCAGTACTTC. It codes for CACYEPGQILYEQYF.

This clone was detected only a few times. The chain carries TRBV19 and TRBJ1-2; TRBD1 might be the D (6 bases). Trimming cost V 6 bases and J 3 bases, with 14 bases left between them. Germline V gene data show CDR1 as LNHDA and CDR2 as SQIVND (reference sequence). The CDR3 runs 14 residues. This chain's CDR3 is CASRLRGGHYGYTF. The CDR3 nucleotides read TGTGCCAGTAGACTAAGGGGGGGCCACTATGGCTACACCTTC. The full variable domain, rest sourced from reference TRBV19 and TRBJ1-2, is DGGITQSPKYLFRKEGQNVTLSCEQNLNHDAMYWYRQDPGQGLRLIYYSQIVNDFQKGDIAEGYSVSREKKESFPLTVTSAQKNPTAFYLCASRLRGGHYGYTFGSGTRLTVV.

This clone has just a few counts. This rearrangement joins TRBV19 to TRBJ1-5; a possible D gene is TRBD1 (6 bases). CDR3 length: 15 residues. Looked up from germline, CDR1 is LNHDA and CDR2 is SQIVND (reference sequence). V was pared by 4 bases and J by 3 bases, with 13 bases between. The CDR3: CASSKGDGVNQPQHF. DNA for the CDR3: TGTGCCAGTAGTAAGGGGGACGGTGTCAATCAGCCCCAGCATTTT.

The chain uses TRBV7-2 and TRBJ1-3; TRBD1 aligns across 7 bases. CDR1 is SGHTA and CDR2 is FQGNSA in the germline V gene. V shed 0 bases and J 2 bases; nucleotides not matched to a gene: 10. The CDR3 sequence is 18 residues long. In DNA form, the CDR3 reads TGTGCCAGCAGCTTAGCGGCCGGCAGGGGGGTAGCTGGAAACACCATATATTTT. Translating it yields CASSLAAGRGVAGNTIYF. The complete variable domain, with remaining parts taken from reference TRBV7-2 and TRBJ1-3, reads GAGVSQSPSNKVTEKGKDVELRCDPISGHTALYWYRQSLGQGLEFLIYFQGNSAPDKSGLPSDRFSAERTGGSVSTLTIQRTQQEDSAVYLCASSLAAGRGVAGNTIYFGEGSWLTVV.

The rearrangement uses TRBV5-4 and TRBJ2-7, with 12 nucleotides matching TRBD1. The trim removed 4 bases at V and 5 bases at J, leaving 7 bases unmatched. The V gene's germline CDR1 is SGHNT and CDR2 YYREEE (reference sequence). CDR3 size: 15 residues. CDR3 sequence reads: CASSPTGTGGHEQYF. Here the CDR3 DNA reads TGTGCCAGCAGCCCTACCGGGACAGGGGGCCACGAGCAGTACTTC.

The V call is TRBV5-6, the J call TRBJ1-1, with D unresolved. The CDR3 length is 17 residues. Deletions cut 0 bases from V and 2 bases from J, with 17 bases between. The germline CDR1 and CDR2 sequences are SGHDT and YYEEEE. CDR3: CASSLAGKYRLNTEAFF. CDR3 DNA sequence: TGTGCCAGCAGCTTGGCCGGGAAGTACCGCCTCAACACTGAAGCTTTCTTT.

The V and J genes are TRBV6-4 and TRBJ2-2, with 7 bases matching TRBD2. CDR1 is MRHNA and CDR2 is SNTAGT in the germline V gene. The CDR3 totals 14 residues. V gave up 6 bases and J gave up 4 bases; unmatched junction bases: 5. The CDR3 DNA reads TGTGCCAGCAGACCCGGGACTACCACCGGGGAGCTGTTTTTT. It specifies CASRPGTTTGELFF.

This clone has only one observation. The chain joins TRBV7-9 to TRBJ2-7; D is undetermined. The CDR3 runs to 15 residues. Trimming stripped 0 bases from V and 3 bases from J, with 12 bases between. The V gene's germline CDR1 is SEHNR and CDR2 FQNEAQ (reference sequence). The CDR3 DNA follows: TGTGCCAGCAGCTTAGCGTCGGGTAGCTTCTACGAGCAGTACTTC. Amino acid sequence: CASSLASGSFYEQYF.

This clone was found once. The DNA of the CDR3 is TGTGCCAGCAGCCAAGACCACAGGGATCCCTACGAGCAGTACTTC. Protein sequence: CASSQDHRDPYEQYF. The chain has TRBV14 and TRBJ2-7, with D possibly TRBD1 on 6 matching bases. Trimming pared 0 bases from V and 2 bases from J, leaving 11 bases between. Germline assignment: CDR1 SGHDN and CDR2 FVKESK. The CDR3 contains 15 residues.

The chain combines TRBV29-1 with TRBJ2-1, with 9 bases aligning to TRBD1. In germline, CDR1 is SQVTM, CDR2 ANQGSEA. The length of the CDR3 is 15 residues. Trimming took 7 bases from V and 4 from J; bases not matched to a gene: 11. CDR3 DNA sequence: TGCAGCGCATCAACTACAGGGGGCCCGTACAATGAGCAGTTCTTC. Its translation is CSASTTGGPYNEQFF.

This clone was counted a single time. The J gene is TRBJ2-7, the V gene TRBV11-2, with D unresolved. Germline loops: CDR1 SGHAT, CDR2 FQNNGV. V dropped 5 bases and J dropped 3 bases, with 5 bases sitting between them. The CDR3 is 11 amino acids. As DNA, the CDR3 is TGTGCCAGCAGCCCCAGCTACGAGCAGTACTTC. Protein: CASSPSYEQYF. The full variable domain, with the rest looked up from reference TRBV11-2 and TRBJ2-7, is EAGVAQSPRYKIIEKRQSVAFWCNPISGHATLYWYQQILGQGPKLLIQFQNNGVVDDSQLPKDRFSAERLKGVDSTLKIQPAKLEDSAVYLCASSPSYEQYFGPGTRLTVT.

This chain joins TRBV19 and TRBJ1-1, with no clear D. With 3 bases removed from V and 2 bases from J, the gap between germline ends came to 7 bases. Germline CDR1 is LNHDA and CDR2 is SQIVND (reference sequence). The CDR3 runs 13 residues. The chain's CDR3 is CASSIQLNTEAFF. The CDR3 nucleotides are TGTGCCAGTAGTATCCAACTCAACACTGAAGCTTTCTTT. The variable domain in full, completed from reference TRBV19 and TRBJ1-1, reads DGGITQSPKYLFRKEGQNVTLSCEQNLNHDAMYWYRQDPGQGLRLIYYSQIVNDFQKGDIAEGYSVSREKKESFPLTVTSAQKNPTAFYLCASSIQLNTEAFFGQGTRLTVV.

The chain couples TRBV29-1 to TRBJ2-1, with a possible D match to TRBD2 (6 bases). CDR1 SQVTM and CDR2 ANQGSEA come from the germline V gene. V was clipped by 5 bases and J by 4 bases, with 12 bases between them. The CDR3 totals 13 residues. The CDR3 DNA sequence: TGCAGCGTTAGGGGCGGGAAGTACAATGAGCAGTTCTTC. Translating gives CSVRGGKYNEQFF.

CDR3 DNA sequence: TGTGCCAGCAGTGACAGGGTCTATGGCTACACCTTC. It is translated as CASSDRVYGYTF. The chain uses TRBV9 and TRBJ1-2; TRBD1 aligns across 7 bases. This CDR3 contains 12 residues. Trimming took 5 bases from V and 4 from J; bases not matched to a gene: 2. Looked up from germline, CDR1 is SGDLS and CDR2 is YYNGEE. The whole variable domain, filled in from reference TRBV9 and TRBJ1-2, reads DSGVTQTPKHLITATGQRVTLRCSPRSGDLSVYWYQQSLDQGLQFLIQYYNGEERAKGNILERFSAQQFPDLHSELNLSSLELGDSALYFCASSDRVYGYTFGSGTRLTVV.

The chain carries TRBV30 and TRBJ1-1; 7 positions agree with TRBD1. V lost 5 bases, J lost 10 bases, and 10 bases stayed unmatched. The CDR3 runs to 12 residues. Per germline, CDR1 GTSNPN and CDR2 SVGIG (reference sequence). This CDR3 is CAWERDSLRAFF. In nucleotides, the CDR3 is TGTGCCTGGGAAAGGGACAGCCTCAGAGCTTTCTTT.

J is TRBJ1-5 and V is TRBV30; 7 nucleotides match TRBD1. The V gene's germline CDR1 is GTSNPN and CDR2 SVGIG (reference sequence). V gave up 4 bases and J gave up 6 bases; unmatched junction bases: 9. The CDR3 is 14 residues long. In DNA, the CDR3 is TGTGCCTGGACCGAACAGGGGTCGGGTCAGCCCCAGCATTTT. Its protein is CAWTEQGSGQPQHF. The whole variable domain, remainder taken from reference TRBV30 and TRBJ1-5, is SQTIHQWPATLVQPVGSPLSLECTVEGTSNPNLYWYRQAAGRGLQLLFYSVGIGQISSEVPQNLSASRPQDRQFILSSKKLLLSDSGFYLCAWTEQGSGQPQHFGDGTRLSIL.